This T cell receptor beta chain was identified during a study of T cell clonality in common variable immunodeficiency. Study-wide findings and caveats: CVID subjects had higher TCRbeta clonality than healthy controls, most marked in about a third. CVID patient heterogeneity limited repertoire-clinical complication correlations. In common variable immunodeficiency, TCR beta chains reportedly carried fewer deletions and N-nucleotide insertions.

Each donor provided 5 to 8 ml of heparinized whole blood. Sequencing was performed with immunoSEQ multiplex PCR; in TCRdb, only in-frame clones are kept and a portion is missing. There are about 45,000 clones in the sample, none observed a single time. This clone was observed at least ten times. Its antigen is unidentified. Sequenced sample: peripheral blood mononuclear cells. The origin of this receptor is a person between 18 and 75 years old in good health.

CDR3 sequence: CSARRAPPPNNEQFF. CDR3 bases read: TGCAGTGCCAGGAGGGCCCCCCCTCCGAACAATGAG. V gene TRBV20-1 combines with J gene TRBJ2-1; tentatively, D is TRBD2 (6 bases). The missing CDR3 end, 3 residues past where the read stops, is filled in from the germline J gene. The CDR3 is 15 residues long. The germline gives CDR1 DFQATT, CDR2 SNEGSKA (reference sequence). Trimming stripped 6 bases from V and 5 bases from J, with 20 bases between.